The 20 T cell receptor beta chains given below trace back to one sample, sequenced in a study of T cell changes during pregnancy in multiple sclerosis. Profiled with immunoSEQ multiplex PCR; TCRdb holds only in-frame clones, not every one. The table includes 40,000 or so clones, about 90% detected once. The sequencing here drew on CD8+ T cells from peripheral blood mononuclear cells, taken in the first trimester of pregnancy. The receptor set was obtained from a female donor with multiple sclerosis, enrolled in a pregnancy study.

The V gene is TRBV6-5, the J gene TRBJ2-7; TRBD2 might be the D (7 bases). Germline V gives CDR1 MNHEY, CDR2 SVGAGI. The V and J ends lost 8 bases and 4 bases respectively, with 15 bases between them. The CDR3 covers 13 residues. Here the CDR3 DNA reads TGTGCCAGCGGGGGGGCCCCGGGGTACGAGCAGTACTTC. Its translation: CASGGAPGYEQYF.

The chain couples TRBV9 to TRBJ2-2; 9 nucleotides match TRBD1. The CDR3 totals 17 residues. Looked up from germline, CDR1 is SGDLS and CDR2 is YYNGEE. With 3 bases clipped from V and 7 bases from J, the junction kept 13 bases outside the gene matches. The CDR3 here is CASSDSPGQGPIGELFF. As DNA, the CDR3 is TGTGCCAGCAGCGACAGCCCGGGACAGGGACCGATCGGGGAGCTGTTTTTT. The full variable domain, completed using reference TRBV9 and TRBJ2-2, is DSGVTQTPKHLITATGQRVTLRCSPRSGDLSVYWYQQSLDQGLQFLIQYYNGEERAKGNILERFSAQQFPDLHSELNLSSLELGDSALYFCASSDSPGQGPIGELFFGEGSRLTVL.

The table lists this clone with a few counts. This chain uses TRBV29-1 with TRBJ1-3; D is unclear. This CDR3 has 13 residues. Germline CDR1 reads SQVTM; CDR2 reads ANQGSEA. Trimming took off 7 bases at V and 3 bases at J, with 13 bases between the two ends. The CDR3 is CSAHARVGNTIYF. DNA for the CDR3: TGCAGCGCACATGCCCGGGTTGGAAACACCATATATTTT.

The rearrangement joins TRBV19 to TRBJ2-7, with 11 positions matching TRBD2. The CDR3 runs 15 residues. The germline V gene encodes CDR1 LNHDA and CDR2 SQIVND (reference sequence). V lost 3 bases, J lost 7 bases, and 8 bases stayed unmatched. The CDR3 is CASSMTSGIPGEQYF. CDR3 DNA sequence: TGTGCCAGTAGTATGACTAGCGGGATCCCCGGGGAGCAGTACTTC.

The chain couples TRBV7-9 to TRBJ1-1; D is unresolved. Germline assignment: CDR1 SEHNR and CDR2 FQNEAQ (reference sequence). The CDR3 has 15 amino acids. Between the trimmed V and J ends, which lost 4 bases and 4 bases, there was a span of 16 bases. CDR3 in amino acids: CASSSVVGVSTEAFF. The CDR3 DNA sequence: TGTGCCAGCAGCTCAGTAGTCGGGGTATCCACTGAAGCTTTCTTT.

This clone was detected only once. V usage is TRBV10-3 and J usage is TRBJ2-5, with D possibly matching TRBD2 (7 bases). CDR1 ENHRY and CDR2 SYGVKD come from the germline V gene. CDR3 length: 16 amino acids. V dropped 3 bases and J dropped 10 bases, with 24 bases sitting between them. CDR3 sequence reads: CAISEVERDAKGDQYF. In DNA form, the CDR3 reads TGTGCCATCAGTGAAGTCGAGCGGGATGCCAAGGGGGACCAGTACTTC.

This clone was seen once. The J gene is TRBJ1-1, the V gene TRBV19; TRBD1 matches at 7 bases. Germline assignment: CDR1 LNHDA and CDR2 SQIVND (reference sequence). The CDR3 is 15 residues long. The junction had 8 bases not matched to a gene; V was cut back by 4 bases and J by 3 bases. The CDR3, as DNA: TGTGCCAGTAGTAGACAGGGAGTAGGGGACACTGAAGCTTTCTTT. Its protein is CASSRQGVGDTEAFF.

The V gene is TRBV7-9, the J gene TRBJ1-6; TRBD1 agrees at 7 bases. The CDR3 is 14 amino acids. The V gene end was trimmed by 3 bases and the J gene end by 11 bases; junction bases not matched to a gene: 7. The germline CDR1 and CDR2 sequences are SEHNR and FQNEAQ (reference sequence). CDR3 bases: TGTGCCAGCAGCTTCGGACAGGTCCGGCCACCCCTCCACTTT. Translation gives CASSFGQVRPPLHF.

V is TRBV29-1 and J is TRBJ2-3; TRBD2 matches 8 bases. CDR1 SQVTM and CDR2 ANQGSEA come from the germline V gene. With V trimmed by 7 bases and J by 1 base, 7 bases remained unmatched. This CDR3 has 14 amino acids. The CDR3 spells CSARPAGGTDTQYF. For the CDR3, the DNA is TGCAGCGCTAGACCAGCGGGGGGCACAGATACGCAGTATTTT.

This clone was recorded only once. J is TRBJ2-5 and V is TRBV7-8; possible D gene TRBD1, 6 bases. Deletions cut 5 bases from V and 1 base from J, with 17 bases between. Looked up from germline, CDR1 is SGHVS and CDR2 is FQNEAQ. This CDR3 is built from 16 residues. The CDR3 sequence is CASSPQGYSSQETQYF. In DNA form, the CDR3 reads TGTGCCAGCAGCCCACAGGGTTACTCAAGCCAAGAGACCCAGTACTTC.

The gene calls are TRBV7-8 and TRBJ2-3; unclear D gene. V was shortened by 5 bases and J by 0 bases, with 6 bases between the two germline ends. The CDR3 spans 13 residues. Germline CDR1 SGHVS, CDR2 FQNEAQ. The CDR3 reads CASSPLSTDTQYF. The CDR3 coding sequence is TGTGCCAGCAGCCCTCTGAGCACAGATACGCAGTATTTT.

The V call is TRBV7-3, the J call TRBJ1-1; D ambiguous. V was shortened by 2 bases and J by 1 base, with 14 bases between the two germline ends. CDR3 length equals 16 residues. CDR1 and CDR2 from the germline V gene are SGHTA and FQGTGA. The CDR3 DNA sequence: TGTGCCAGCAGCTTATCTCCCGCGGCGCCGAACACTGAAGCTTTCTTT. Its translation is CASSLSPAAPNTEAFF.

The CDR3 loop reads CASSHRETKAYEQYF. The CDR3 coding sequence is TGTGCCAGCAGCCATCGGGAGACGAAGGCCTACGAGCAGTACTTC. This chain uses TRBV7-9 with TRBJ2-7, with D tentatively TRBD2 (6 bases). The CDR3 covers 15 residues. Germline values: CDR1 SEHNR, CDR2 FQNEAQ (reference sequence). V gave up 5 bases and J gave up 2 bases, with 16 bases separating them.

CDR3 in amino acids: CADRGGTNTEAFF. The CDR3 region has the DNA TGTGCCGACAGGGGGGGTACGAACACTGAAGCTTTCTTT. The chain is built from TRBV21-1 and TRBJ1-1; TRBD1 is taken as the D call from the table, unchecked against the DNA. TRBV21-1 is a documented pseudogene. This CDR3 has 13 amino acids.

J is TRBJ2-1 and V is TRBV9; TRBD2 matches at 11 bases. From germline, CDR1 is SGDLS and CDR2 YYNGEE. CDR3 length: 15 amino acids. V lost 4 bases to trimming and J lost 7 bases; unmatched junction nucleotides: 7. This CDR3 reads CASSFSGGAGNEQFF. The CDR3 DNA sequence: TGTGCCAGCAGCTTTAGCGGGGGGGCCGGAAATGAGCAGTTCTTC.

This sequence joins TRBV7-9 and TRBJ1-1; 7 positions agree with TRBD1. Looked up from germline, CDR1 is SEHNR and CDR2 is FQNEAQ (reference sequence). This CDR3 has 13 amino acids. V gave up 0 bases and J gave up 8 bases; unmatched junction bases: 3. The CDR3 reads CASSLAGTDEAFF. As DNA, the CDR3 is TGTGCCAGCAGCTTAGCGGGGACAGACGAAGCTTTCTTT.

The chain recombines TRBV6-5 with TRBJ2-7; 9 bases line up with TRBD1. V gave up 5 bases and J gave up 3 bases; unmatched junction bases: 5. Looked up from germline, CDR1 is MNHEY and CDR2 is SVGAGI. The CDR3 loop spans 14 amino acids. For the CDR3, the DNA is TGTGCCAGCAGTGCGGGACAGGGTGTCTACGAGCAGTACTTC. Translating it yields CASSAGQGVYEQYF.

The rearrangement links TRBV7-9 to TRBJ2-7; 10 bases are shared with TRBD1. From germline, CDR1 is SEHNR and CDR2 FQNEAQ (reference sequence). The CDR3 length is 14 residues. After removal of 5 bases from V and 4 bases from J, the junction contained 5 bases not matched to a gene. The chain's CDR3 is CASSLRDRGYEQYF. CDR3 DNA sequence: TGTGCCAGCAGCCTACGGGACAGGGGTTACGAGCAGTACTTC.

CDR3 in DNA: TGTGCCAGCAGTCCGACAGGGGGCATATTAGCTTTCTTT. It specifies CASSPTGGILAFF. The chain has TRBV27 and TRBJ1-1; 10 bases are a match to TRBD1. This CDR3 is built from 13 residues. Unmatched junction bases numbered 7, after V lost 5 bases and J lost 10 bases. Germline loops: CDR1 MNHEY, CDR2 SMNVEV (reference sequence).

V usage is TRBV5-6 and J usage is TRBJ1-1; TRBD1 is a possible D gene (6 bases). Germline V CDR1 and CDR2: SGHDT, YYEEEE. Trimming stripped 0 bases from V and 5 bases from J, with 17 bases between. The CDR3 runs to 16 residues. In nucleotides, the CDR3 is TGTGCCAGCAGCTTGGTGTGGGCGGGCAGGGGAACTGAAGCTTTCTTT. Protein sequence: CASSLVWAGRGTEAFF.